One and the same sample provided the 3 T cell receptor beta chains below, sequenced in a study of response to subunit inactivated influenza vaccine (dated by TCRdb to the late 2010s). Library creation used RT-PCR. The instrument given in TCRdb is Illumina HiSeq 2500. The public reads were run again by TCRdb, first through fastp at Q25 and then through MiXCR, and only productive beta chains were kept. Entries that share a CDR3 protein sequence are merged under the most common genes and DNA. This sample has about 530,000 distinct CDR3 sequences in its table, and about an eighth of those were observed once. The ten largest clones capture 10% to 13% of the sample. The specimen was PBMCs from blood, collected on the day of vaccination. The source is a middle-aged man who received an inactivated influenza vaccine. Donor details come from another sample of the same person, matched by shared clones.

In its sample, this clonotype was seen many times. The chain couples TRBV2 to TRBJ2-7; 8 positions agree with TRBD1. The CDR3 spans 12 residues. Germline V gene sequence: CDR1 SNHLY, CDR2 FYNNEI. V was pared by 10 bases and J by 9 bases, with 11 bases of the junction left unmatched. CDR3 sequence (DNA): TGTGCCACCTCGGGACAGGCATCACGGCAGTACTTC. Amino acids: CATSGQASRQYF. Looking up the rest from reference TRBV2 and TRBJ2-7 gives the full variable domain: EPEVTQTPSHQVTQMGQEVILRCVPISNHLYFYWYRQILGQKVEFLVSFYNNEISEKSEIFDDQFSVERPDGSNFTLKIRSTKLEDSAMYFCATSGQASRQYFGPGTRLTVT.

The chain employs TRBV5-5 and TRBJ1-2, with D possibly matching TRBD1 (6 bases). The CDR3 is 13 amino acids. Germline loops: CDR1 SGHKS, CDR2 YYEKEE (reference sequence). Trimming took off 2 bases at V and 4 bases at J, with 9 bases between the two ends. CDR3 nucleotide sequence: TGTGCCAGCAGCTTCGGACAGTTCTATGGCTACACCTTC. Its protein product is CASSFGQFYGYTF.

In this sample, this clonotype turned up a few times. The J gene is TRBJ2-1, the V gene TRBV7-9, with 9 bases fitting TRBD1. Germline lookup yields CDR1 SEHNR and CDR2 FQNEAQ (reference sequence). The ends lost 3 bases at V and 10 bases at J; junction bases unmatched: 4. The CDR3 extends over 13 amino acids. The CDR3 DNA reads TGTGCCAGCAGCTTTACAGGGGGCTGGGAGCAGTTCTTC. This translates into CASSFTGGWEQFF.